The next 21 T cell receptor beta chains were all read from a single sample in a study of cytomegalovirus exposure and HLA in healthy donors. This table comes from immunoSEQ multiplex PCR, and its TCRdb copy is limited to in-frame clones, with some not included. This table has roughly 310,000 clones, around 90% appearing once. The source material was PBMCs. All receptors derive from a man younger than 40 in good health and CMV-seronegative.

This chain joins TRBV5-6 and TRBJ2-1; 9 bases are shared with TRBD2. The germline V gene encodes CDR1 SGHDT and CDR2 YYEEEE. The CDR3 spans 16 residues. The V segment lost 4 bases and the J segment 6 bases; nucleotides outside the gene matches: 11. CDR3 in DNA: TGTGCCAGCAGCCCATCTGGCCTAGCGGGGATCAATGAGCAGTTCTTC. Its protein is CASSPSGLAGINEQFF.

This clone was counted a single time. Other DNA sequences in this sample translate to the same CDR3. This chain connects TRBV5-1 to TRBJ2-1, with 8 positions matching TRBD1. Per germline, CDR1 SGHRS and CDR2 YFSETQ. The CDR3 spans 15 residues. The V gene end was trimmed by 4 bases and the J gene end by 0 bases; junction bases not matched to a gene: 3. The CDR3 region is CASSPGTGSYNEQFF. The CDR3 DNA sequence: TGCGCCAGCAGCCCAGGGACAGGCTCCTACAATGAGCAGTTCTTC.

The chain employs TRBV11-2 and TRBJ1-2; D not resolved. Trimming took 6 bases from V and 5 from J, leaving 22 bases between them. Germline-derived CDR1 and CDR2 are SGHAT and FQNNGV. CDR3 size: 16 residues. DNA of the CDR3: TGTGCCAGCAGTACGAGTCCTACCGGGGTCTTTTATGGCTACACCTTC. It codes for CASSTSPTGVFYGYTF.

The chain joins TRBV9 to TRBJ1-5, with D possibly TRBD1 on 5 matching bases. Germline CDR1 and CDR2: SGDLS and YYNGEE. The CDR3 extends over 15 amino acids. Between the trimmed V and J ends, which lost 0 bases and 8 bases, there was a span of 15 bases. The CDR3 DNA is TGTGCCAGCAGCGTAGCAGGAGGGGAATTTGAGCCCCAGCATTTT. Its translation: CASSVAGGEFEPQHF.

This clone turned up a few times. The chain joins TRBV5-5 to TRBJ2-7, with D possibly matching TRBD2 (5 bases). Trimming left V 2 bases short and J 7 bases short, with 28 bases between. CDR1 is SGHKS and CDR2 is YYEKEE in the germline V gene (reference sequence). The CDR3 extends over 18 amino acids. CDR3 coding DNA: TGTGCCAGCAGCTTTTTACCCTTCGACTACTCACAACTGGGAGAGCAGTACTTC. Translation: CASSFLPFDYSQLGEQYF. The full variable domain, with the rest looked up from reference TRBV5-5 and TRBJ2-7, is DAGVTQSPTHLIKTRGQQVTLRCSPISGHKSVSWYQQVLGQGPQFIFQYYEKEERGRGNFPDRFSARQFPNYSSELNVNALLLGDSALYLCASSFLPFDYSQLGEQYFGPGTRLTVT.

A single count supports this clone. The chain uses TRBV7-9 and TRBJ1-1; TRBD1 agrees at 7 bases. The CDR3 is 13 amino acids. V lost 5 bases and J lost 4; bases outside the gene matches: 4. The germline gives CDR1 SEHNR, CDR2 FQNEAQ (reference sequence). DNA of the CDR3: TGTGCCAGCAGCCCCCCAGGGGGCACTGAAGCTTTCTTT. Its translation: CASSPPGGTEAFF.

The rearrangement links TRBV10-3 to TRBJ2-3, with D perhaps TRBD2 (5 bases). This CDR3 has 14 amino acids. Trimming removed 8 bases at V and 1 base at J, with 13 bases between. Germline values: CDR1 ENHRY, CDR2 SYGVKD. The CDR3 sequence is CAIESGVGTDTQYF. DNA of the CDR3: TGTGCCATCGAGAGCGGTGTGGGCACAGATACGCAGTATTTT.

This chain joins TRBV18 and TRBJ2-3, with D uncertain. V was trimmed by 3 bases and J by 0 bases, leaving 16 bases between them. CDR3 length: 17 residues. Germline V lookup: CDR1 KGHSH, CDR2 LQKENI. Here the CDR3 reads CASSPLDTVRSTDTQYF. CDR3 coding DNA: TGTGCCAGCTCACCCCTCGACACAGTTCGTAGCACAGATACGCAGTATTTT.

V is TRBV10-3 and J is TRBJ1-1; 9 positions match TRBD1. Losses at the gene ends were 7 bases for V and 8 bases for J; bases not matched to a gene: 11. The CDR3 covers 14 residues. CDR1 is ENHRY, CDR2 SYGVKD, per germline. The CDR3 sequence is CAITSTGGPEEAFF. CDR3 DNA: TGTGCCATCACCAGTACAGGGGGCCCAGAGGAAGCTTTCTTT.

The chain uses TRBV6-6 and TRBJ2-7; 12 nucleotides align to TRBD2. The CDR3 runs 13 residues. Germline V CDR1 and CDR2: MNHNY, SVGAGI (reference sequence). V lost 8 bases, J lost 4 bases, and 3 bases stayed unmatched. CDR3 in DNA: TGTGCCAGCTTCGGGACTAGCGGGTACGAGCAGTACTTC. As protein: CASFGTSGYEQYF.

This chain links TRBV21-1 with TRBJ1-3. TRBV21-1 is an annotated pseudogene. The CDR3 contains 15 residues. In DNA form, the CDR3 reads TGTGCCAGCAGCAAATGTCGACTGCCTGGAAACACCATATATTTT. Protein: CASSKCRLPGNTIYF.

The CDR3 DNA follows: TGTGCCAGCAGTTTATGGACAGGGGCCAACTATGGCTACACCTTC. This encodes CASSLWTGANYGYTF. V is TRBV28 and J is TRBJ1-2; TRBD1 aligns across 8 bases. CDR1 and CDR2 (germline): MDHEN, SYDVKM. This CDR3 comprises 15 residues. The junction had 2 bases not matched to a gene; V was cut back by 0 bases and J by 2 bases.

The chain carries TRBV7-8 and TRBJ2-7, with TRBD1 matching over 9 bases. CDR3 length: 14 amino acids. V shed 4 bases, J shed 7 bases, and the junction held 8 bases outside the gene matches. Germline V lookup: CDR1 SGHVS, CDR2 FQNEAQ. The CDR3 region has the DNA TGTGCCAGCAGCTATCCGGGACAGGGTCAAGAGCAGTACTTC. Protein: CASSYPGQGQEQYF.

The J gene is TRBJ1-3, the V gene TRBV5-1, with D possibly being TRBD1 (5 bases). CDR3 length equals 16 residues. In germline, CDR1 is SGHRS, CDR2 YFSETQ. V dropped 0 bases and J dropped 3 bases, with 13 bases sitting between them. This CDR3 reads CASSLEGVARGNTIYF. CDR3 nucleotides: TGCGCCAGCAGCTTGGAAGGGGTGGCTCGTGGAAACACCATATATTTT. The complete variable domain, with remaining parts taken from reference TRBV5-1 and TRBJ1-3, reads KAGVTQTPRYLIKTRGQQVTLSCSPISGHRSVSWYQQTPGQGLQFLFEYFSETQRNKGNFPGRFSGRQFSNSRSEMNVSTLELGDSALYLCASSLEGVARGNTIYFGEGSWLTVV.

The gene calls are TRBV5-6 and TRBJ1-2, with no clear D. This CDR3 is 14 amino acids long. Trimming cost V 0 bases and J 4 bases, with 10 bases left between them. Germline CDR1 reads SGHDT; CDR2 reads YYEEEE. This CDR3 is CASSLVGSSYGYTF. The CDR3 DNA follows: TGTGCCAGCAGCTTGGTCGGGAGCTCCTATGGCTACACCTTC.

V and J are TRBV27 and TRBJ2-4; D possibly corresponds to TRBD1 (6 bases). V was clipped by 5 bases and J by 6 bases, with 8 bases between them. This CDR3 contains 12 residues. Looked up from germline, CDR1 is MNHEY and CDR2 is SMNVEV (reference sequence). CDR3 nucleotide sequence: TGTGCCAGCAGTCCGACAGGAAACATTCAGTACTTC. Its translation is CASSPTGNIQYF.

The chain couples TRBV5-4 to TRBJ2-7, with D perhaps matching TRBD2 (5 bases). Trimming took off 7 bases at V and 0 bases at J, with 11 bases between the two ends. From germline, CDR1 is SGHNT and CDR2 YYREEE (reference sequence). This CDR3 comprises 13 residues. CDR3 sequence reads: CASHGEPSYEQYF. In DNA, the CDR3 is TGTGCCAGCCACGGGGAGCCCTCCTACGAGCAGTACTTC.

This sequence joins TRBV5-6 and TRBJ2-7, with D unresolved. There are 14 residues in the CDR3. Germline loops: CDR1 SGHDT, CDR2 YYEEEE. The V and J ends lost 6 bases and 3 bases respectively, with 16 bases between them. The CDR3 nucleotides read TGTGCCAGCACCCTGTCTGAGTCTCACTACGAGCAGTACTTC. Amino acids: CASTLSESHYEQYF.

The chain links TRBV7-8 to TRBJ1-1, with a possible D match to TRBD1 (5 bases). The germline CDR1 and CDR2 sequences are SGHVS and FQNEAQ. V was pared by 5 bases and J by 7 bases, with 11 bases between. The CDR3 consists of 12 residues. CDR3 protein: CASSPTGGEAFF. CDR3 DNA: TGTGCCAGCAGCCCCACGGGGGGTGAAGCTTTCTTT.

This chain uses TRBV30 with TRBJ2-1; TRBD2 matches 10 bases. Germline loops: CDR1 GTSNPN, CDR2 SVGIG (reference sequence). CDR3 size: 16 residues. Trimming at V came to 2 bases and at J to 7 bases, leaving 11 bases not matched to a gene. The CDR3 here is CAWSSVLAGKGNEQFF. In DNA form, the CDR3 reads TGTGCCTGGAGTTCCGTACTAGCGGGGAAAGGAAATGAGCAGTTCTTC.

The J gene is TRBJ1-4, the V gene TRBV5-1, with 8 positions matching TRBD1. V lost 0 bases and J lost 8; bases outside the gene matches: 3. The CDR3 is 14 amino acids. CDR1 and CDR2 (germline): SGHRS, YFSETQ. In DNA, the CDR3 is TGCGCCAGCAGCTTGGGGACAGGGCGGGAAAAACTGTTTTTT. This codes for CASSLGTGREKLFF. The variable domain in full, completed from reference TRBV5-1 and TRBJ1-4, reads KAGVTQTPRYLIKTRGQQVTLSCSPISGHRSVSWYQQTPGQGLQFLFEYFSETQRNKGNFPGRFSGRQFSNSRSEMNVSTLELGDSALYLCASSLGTGREKLFFGSGTQLSVL.